The entry below describes one T cell receptor beta chain. The antigen remains undetermined. The CDR3 spans 13 residues. After removal of 2 bases from V and 14 bases from J, the junction contained 6 bases not matched to a gene. The germline V gene has CDR1 LGHNA and CDR2 YSLEER. Profiled with immunoSEQ multiplex PCR; TCRdb holds only in-frame clones, not every one. The sample carries some 130,000 clones, about nine tenths recorded once. The entry originates in a study of T cell responses to AZD1222 COVID-19 vaccine. General observations from the study: The donors showed a predominance of white British ancestry and of females, with possible underestimation of clonal diversity. Spike-wide coverage was observed for vaccine-associated CD4 TCRs, with dominant responses at 160-218 and 743-854. As reported, nearly half of all spike-specific TCRs target variant regions that are unmutated.

This sequence originates from an adult in good health. The material was peripheral blood, obtained on day 0 of AZD1222 vaccination. This chain connects TRBV4-3 to TRBJ1-6, with TRBD1 matching 7 bases. The CDR3 region is CASSQIDRASLHF. The CDR3 DNA reads TGCGCCAGCAGCCAAATAGACAGGGCCTCCCTCCACTTT.